This T cell receptor beta chain was documented in a study of cytomegalovirus exposure and HLA in healthy donors. Regarding the study as a whole: An analysis that was carried out later associated 16,951 TCR beta sequences with HLA alleles at 0.05 false discovery rate. TCR beta V segments were, for the most part, productive about 87% or about 30% of the time in an earlier analysis. The authors judged a highly shared variant cluster likely a sequencing artifact.

The CDR3 extends over 13 amino acids. V was cut by 3 bases and J by 4 bases, with 10 bases left in between. The germline V gene encodes CDR1 SGHRS and CDR2 YFSETQ. The table lists this clone with a count of one. What it recognizes is unknown. Amplification used 60 Vbeta primers and 13 Jbeta primers. Method: immunoSEQ multiplex PCR; TCRdb's copy keeps in-frame clones and lacks some. The table shows 150,000 to 200,000 clones, with 78% occurring only once. Donors consisted of healthy bone marrow donors. The V and J genes are TRBV5-1 and TRBJ1-1; D call uncertain. Sequencing was performed on PBMCs. The receptor was isolated from a young woman in good health and CMV-seropositive. The CDR3 spells CASSSQSVTEAFF. DNA for the CDR3: TGCGCCAGCAGCTCTCAGTCTGTCACTGAAGCTTTCTTT.